These T cell receptor beta chains were read from a single sample in a study of human T cells and chemical hapten exposure. TCRdb independently ran MiXCR on the RACE reads; one entry per CDR3 protein. Of 150,000 to 200,000 distinct CDR3 sequences listed, approximately 14% were seen once; the top ten hold 1.7%. The source was whole blood, collected in connection with sensitization to the hapten diphenylcyclopropenone (DPC). Every receptor here comes from a woman between 25 and 40 years old with alopecia areata. Some clones in this sample may be carry-over from other donors' samples. Each CDR3 is given with its conserved first and last residue. Fields, in order: V gene, J gene, CDR3 protein.

v_call: TRBV7-2; j_call: TRBJ2-4; cdr3_aa: CASSLLIGDIQYF
v_call: TRBV20-1; j_call: TRBJ1-1; cdr3_aa: CSATSGGTEAFF
v_call: TRBV20-1; j_call: TRBJ2-7; cdr3_aa: CSARQGIYEQYF
v_call: TRBV10-3; j_call: TRBJ2-3; cdr3_aa: CAISQRETTDTQYF
v_call: TRBV7-9; j_call: TRBJ1-2; cdr3_aa: CASSLGTVPSNYGYTF
v_call: TRBV18; j_call: TRBJ1-3; cdr3_aa: CASSPPGVNTIYF
v_call: TRBV27; j_call: TRBJ1-2; cdr3_aa: CASKLPPGQGPFNYGYTF
v_call: TRBV4-1; j_call: TRBJ1-1; cdr3_aa: CASSQDQRQGGLTTEAFF
v_call: TRBV5-4; j_call: TRBJ1-2; cdr3_aa: CASSLGPGADYTF
v_call: TRBV12-3/TRBV12-4; j_call: TRBJ2-3; cdr3_aa: CASRFEGTDTQYF
v_call: TRBV4-1; j_call: TRBJ2-5; cdr3_aa: CASSQDPGSQETQYF
v_call: TRBV7-2; j_call: TRBJ1-1; cdr3_aa: CASSYDTEAFF
v_call: TRBV30; j_call: TRBJ2-1; cdr3_aa: CALSEFFGSYNEQFF
v_call: TRBV7-3; j_call: TRBJ1-1; cdr3_aa: CASSPQGQGHTEAFF
v_call: TRBV6-2/TRBV6-3; j_call: TRBJ1-5; cdr3_aa: CASSYTGDFGNQPQHF